A single sample gave rise to the 3 T cell receptor beta chains below, sequenced in a study of T-cell reconstitution after alpha-beta-depleted transplantation in children. Library preparation (for TCRbeta) was performed with unique molecular identifiers. TCRdb recomputed calls from the PCR reads with MiXCR, one row per CDR3 protein. This table holds some 120,000 distinct CDR3 sequences, roughly 23% found once. The material was PBMCs, mostly from graft donor cells, obtained 180 days after TCRalphabeta/CD19-depleted stem cell transplant. The source is a male patient between 2 and 9 years old who had a stem cell transplant for chronic granulomatous disease, so the T cells may come from the graft donor.

This chain joins TRBV29-1 and TRBJ2-5; D possibly uses TRBD1 or TRBD2 (5 bases each). CDR1 and CDR2 (germline): SQVTM, ANQGSEA. The CDR3 contains 11 residues. V dropped 1 base and J dropped 9 bases, with 9 bases sitting between them. The CDR3: CSVEGGLAQYF. The CDR3 region has the DNA TGCAGCGTTGAAGGGGGGTTGGCCCAGTACTTC.

CDR3 nucleotides: TGTGCCAGCAACTCTGGGGGGGCTGCCAAAAACATTCAGTACTTC. This sequence encodes CASNSGGAAKNIQYF. The genes are TRBV7-2 and TRBJ2-4, with a tentative D call TRBD2 (7 bases). The CDR3 is 15 amino acids. In germline, CDR1 is SGHTA, CDR2 FQGNSA. Trimming left V 7 bases short and J 1 base short, with 14 bases between.

There are many counts of this clonotype. The V call is TRBV20-1, the J call TRBJ1-5; no clear D. This CDR3 is built from 17 residues. Trimming cost V 3 bases and J 0 bases, with 18 bases left between them. The germline V gene encodes CDR1 DFQATT and CDR2 SNEGSKA (reference sequence). The CDR3 nucleotides are TGCAGTGCTAGTCTCGGGTATTGGAAATATAGCAATCAGCCCCAGCATTTT. As protein: CSASLGYWKYSNQPQHF.